This T cell receptor beta chain was identified during a study of spatial heterogeneity in lung cancer. On the study more broadly: Beta-chain sequences were consistently detected more often than alpha-chain sequences. Raw reads contained each unique TCR and UMI combination more than ten times on average.

In its sample, this clonotype was seen many times. The size of this beta chain means little, since it is a stray read in a library made for alpha chains. The CDR3 sequence is 13 residues long. The ends were cut back, 6 bases at V and 6 bases at J, with 16 bases in the middle. Looked up from germline, CDR1 is SQVTM and CDR2 is ANQGSEA. TCRdb processed the 5' RACE reads anew with MiXCR; each CDR3 protein has one entry. The repertoire holds about 15,000 distinct CDR3 sequences, with 3.6% as singletons. The sample's time point: sample taken at primary tumor resection. The donors comprised some 72 untreated early-stage non-small cell lung cancer patients. The study sequenced unsorted whole RNA from tumor, nontumor lung or frozen PBMC.

This specimen consisted of normal lung tissue next to the tumor, obtained at surgery. The origin of this receptor is a male donor with early-stage non-small cell lung cancer. The chain joins TRBV29-1 to TRBJ2-3; D gene ambiguous. The CDR3 region is CSVLKDGSDTQYF. DNA for the CDR3: TGCAGCGTGCTTAAGGATGGATCGGATACGCAGTATTTT.